This T cell receptor beta chain came from a study of CD8+ T cells in alopecia areata. Study-level findings and limits: Researchers report lesional scalp, most notably alopecia totalis/universalis, outstripped normal scalp in clonality. In patients, TCRs were shared less clearly than in mice, and HLA may possibly be involved.

The V gene end was trimmed by 6 bases and the J gene end by 4 bases; junction bases not matched to a gene: 8. This CDR3 region has 14 residues. Germline V gene lookup returns CDR1 SQVTM and CDR2 ANQGSEA. This clone was seen a few times. Its antigen is not identified. Separation by sorting yielded CD4+ and CD8+ T cells from PBMCs. cDNA prepared by RNA extraction and subsequent reverse transcription served as the template for sequencing. Measured with immunoSEQ multiplex PCR; TCRdb has only the in-frame clones, and not every one. The table has 120,000 to 150,000 clones, approximately 65% seen once. This clonotype originated in a human donor in good health. Sample: CD8+ T cells sorted from blood. The chain joins TRBV29-1 to TRBJ2-2, with 7 nucleotides matching TRBD2. CDR3 DNA: TGCAGCGTCCATGGGCGGGAGAGCACCGGGGAGCTGTTTTTT. As protein: CSVHGRESTGELFF.